The 2 T cell receptor beta chains below all came from one sample that was sequenced in a study of CD4 T cells in relation to SARS-CoV-2 and coronaviruses. Before the COVID-19 pandemic, during about 2011-2019, CD4+ T cells were taken from unexposed donors. The cells were cultured for over eight days before CD4+ T cells were isolated. The repertoire was sequenced with immunoSEQ multiplex PCR; TCRdb's copy has only in-frame clones and lacks some. This table has about 18,000 clones, 65% to 80% appearing once. These TCRs are of unknown antigen specificity. Sequencing was performed on CD4+ T cells from PBMCs, cultured in vitro. Receptors originate from a human donor in good health.

The chain is built from TRBV3-1 (or the pseudogene TRBV3-2) and TRBJ1-5; the match to TRBD1 covers 7 bases. J was trimmed by 4 bases and V by 5 bases; bases with no gene match: 5. The CDR3 loop spans 14 amino acids. Germline V gives CDR1 LGHDT, CDR2 YNNKEL (reference sequence). The CDR3 reads CASSSRDRNQPQHF. CDR3 DNA: TGTGCCAGCAGCTCCCGGGACAGAAATCAGCCCCAGCATTTT.

The chain carries TRBV15 and TRBJ2-1, with a weak D call TRBD1 (6 bases). The germline V gene has CDR1 LNHNV and CDR2 YYDKDF (reference sequence). With 1 base removed from V and 14 bases from J, the gap between germline ends came to 15 bases. CDR3 length: 13 residues. CDR3 in DNA: TGTGCCACCAGCAGAGGAGAAACACAGGGAAAGTTCTTC. Its protein product is CATSRGETQGKFF.